A selection of T cell receptor beta chains follows, all from one sample in a study of blood T cell repertoires in COVID-19. The protocol was immunoSEQ multiplex PCR, while the TCRdb copy is restricted to in-frame clones and leaves out a portion. The sample has roughly 100,000 clones, roughly four fifths seen once. The specimen was peripheral blood. The source is a woman of 80 years or more with acute or convalescent COVID-19. Each CDR3 is given with its conserved first and last residue. The order of the fields is J gene, V gene, CDR3 length, CDR3 protein.

>TRBJ2-2|TRBV24-1|13
CATSEWETGELFF
>TRBJ2-7|TRBV6-5|14
CASTGTGNSYEQYF
>TRBJ1-5|TRBV2|13
CASRSHSNQPQHF
>TRBJ1-3|TRBV5-1|16
CASSLAAQGSGNTIYF
>TRBJ2-3|TRBV7-2|15
CASSSLAGATDTQYF
>TRBJ1-5|TRBV11-3|17
CASSLVLGTGCNQPQHF
>TRBJ2-1|TRBV11-3|16
CASSSYGLAGVNEQFF
>TRBJ2-7|TRBV19|16
CASSPGAQGATYEQYF
>TRBJ2-1|TRBV24-1|17
CATSDSFLASGHNEQFF
>TRBJ1-4|TRBV19|14
CASSIQGGDEKLFF
>TRBJ1-1|TRBV6-5|13
CASTFSTGPEAFF
>TRBJ2-1|TRBV11-3|15
CASSLAQGAYNEQFF
>TRBJ2-3|TRBV29-1|15
CSVGRTSGSTDTQYF
>TRBJ2-7|TRBV15|14
CATREQFSSYEQYF
>TRBJ2-1|TRBV27|14
CASSLQGIYNEQFF
>TRBJ2-6|TRBV24-1|18
CATSDSGTGSSGANVLTF
>TRBJ1-1|TRBV15|14
CATSSAGMNTEAFF
>TRBJ1-1|TRBV7-2|14
CASSPWAGKTEAFF
>TRBJ1-1|TRBV11-2|16
CASSSTPGTGGTEAFF
>TRBJ2-3|TRBV19|15
CASSIGAGETDTQYF
>TRBJ2-1|TRBV7-6|17
CASSPGQDPTIYNEQFF
>TRBJ2-5|TRBV11-3|16
CASSPGIAGETETQYF
>TRBJ2-5|TRBV11-2|15
CASSLLQGRGETQYF
>TRBJ1-1|TRBV18|15
CASSPVAGGGTEAFF
>TRBJ2-3|TRBV6-1|14
CASSDNRGPDTQYF
>TRBJ2-2|TRBV27|14
CASSSSGRVGELFF
>TRBJ2-5|TRBV7-6|16
CASSFLLAGQQETQYF
>TRBJ2-3|TRBV10-3|15
CAISRDFSSTDTQYF
>TRBJ2-1|TRBV10-1|16
CASSSYPGLTTIKQFF
>TRBJ1-6|TRBV5-1|14
CASSAGLNNSPLHF
>TRBJ2-3|TRBV7-2|16
CASSLRGTGITDTQYF
>TRBJ1-1|TRBV11-3|13
CASSSVLDTEAFF
>TRBJ1-5|TRBV19|16
CASSIGGQYSNQPQHF
>TRBJ1-2|TRBV18|15
CASSPPAGSLYGYTF
>TRBJ1-3|TRBV6-2/TRBV6-3|13
CASSLSVGNTIYF
>TRBJ2-1|TRBV27|13
CASSQGTYNEQFF
>TRBJ2-2|TRBV11-2|16
CASSPTAGAGTGELFF
>TRBJ2-1|TRBV27|15
CASSFSGGSYNEQFF
>TRBJ1-1|TRBV14|14
CASSRRPSGGEAFF
>TRBJ2-5|TRBV4-1|16
CASSQVAGLVRETQYF
>TRBJ2-1|TRBV6-4|18
CASSDSPGTSGRGNEQFF
>TRBJ1-4|TRBV15|14
CATSRGSGDEKLFF